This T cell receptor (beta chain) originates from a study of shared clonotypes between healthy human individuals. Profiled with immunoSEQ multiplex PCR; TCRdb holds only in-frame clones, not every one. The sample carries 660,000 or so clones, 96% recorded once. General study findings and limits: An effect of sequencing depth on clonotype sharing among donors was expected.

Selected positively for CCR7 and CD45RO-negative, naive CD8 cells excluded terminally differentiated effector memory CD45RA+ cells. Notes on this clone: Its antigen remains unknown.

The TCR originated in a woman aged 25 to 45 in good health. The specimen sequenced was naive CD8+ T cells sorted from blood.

The CDR3 bases are TGTGCCAGCAGCTTCCTAGCGGGAGGGGACACCGGGGAGCTGTTTTTT. Translation gives CASSFLAGGDTGELFF. The chain joins TRBV11-2 to TRBJ2-2; 12 bases are shared with TRBD2. Trimming cost V 3 bases and J 3 bases; bases outside gene matches: 2. CDR3 length: 16 amino acids. CDR1 is SGHAT, CDR2 FQNNGV, per germline.